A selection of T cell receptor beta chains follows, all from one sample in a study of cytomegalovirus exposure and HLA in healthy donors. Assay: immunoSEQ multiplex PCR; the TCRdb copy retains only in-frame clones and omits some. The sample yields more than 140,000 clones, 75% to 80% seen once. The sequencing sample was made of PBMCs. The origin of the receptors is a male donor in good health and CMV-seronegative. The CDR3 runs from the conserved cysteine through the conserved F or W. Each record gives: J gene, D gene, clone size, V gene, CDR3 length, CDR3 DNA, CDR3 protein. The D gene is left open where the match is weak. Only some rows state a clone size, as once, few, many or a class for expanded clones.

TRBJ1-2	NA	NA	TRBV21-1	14	TGTGCCAGCCTGGCGGCAGGGACTTACTATGGCTACACCTTC	CASLAAGTYYGYTF
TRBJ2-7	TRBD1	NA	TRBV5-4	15	TGTGCCAGCAGCACAGGGACAGCCAGCTCCTACGAGCAGTACTTC	CASSTGTASSYEQYF
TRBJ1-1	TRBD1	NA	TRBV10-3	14	TGTGCCATCAGTCAGGACAGGACGGGAACTGAAGCTTTCTTT	CAISQDRTGTEAFF
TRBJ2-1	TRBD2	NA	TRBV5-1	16	TGCGCCAGCAGCTTGGAACCGGGAGGGAACCACAATGAGCAGTTCTTC	CASSLEPGGNHNEQFF
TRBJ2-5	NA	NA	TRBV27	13	TGTGCCTCCCGGGATCTCGGAGAAGAGACCCAGTACTTC	CASRDLGEETQYF
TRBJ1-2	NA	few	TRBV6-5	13	TGTGCCAGCAGTTACGCAGGGCCTATTGGCTACACCTTC	CASSYAGPIGYTF
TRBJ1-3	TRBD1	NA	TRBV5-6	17	TGTGCCAGCAGCTTGCAACAGGGGGATTTCTCTGGAAACACCATATATTTT	CASSLQQGDFSGNTIYF
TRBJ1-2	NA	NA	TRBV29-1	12	TGCAGCGTTGATCCCATCATCTATGGCTACACCTTC	CSVDPIIYGYTF
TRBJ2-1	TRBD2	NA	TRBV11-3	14	TGTGCCAGCGGTGCGGGGGGCTCCTACAATGAGCAGTTCTTC	CASGAGGSYNEQFF
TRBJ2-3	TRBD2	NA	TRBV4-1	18	TGCGCCAGCAGCCAAGGCCGTAGGTTGGGCGGGAGTGGAGATACGCAGTATTTT	CASSQGRRLGGSGDTQYF
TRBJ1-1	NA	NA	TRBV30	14	TGTGCCTGGAGCGCCCTGGGGGCGGACACTGAAGCTTTCTTT	CAWSALGADTEAFF
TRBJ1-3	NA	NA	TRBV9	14	TGTGCCAGCAGCGTAGCTACAGGAATGATCCCCATATATTTT	CASSVATGMIPIYF
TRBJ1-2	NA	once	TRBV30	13	TGTGCCGGGGAGGGGGTGACTCGCTATGGCTACACCTTC	CAGEGVTRYGYTF
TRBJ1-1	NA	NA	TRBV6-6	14	TGTGCCAGCAGTTACTCCGAGGGGAACACTGAAGCTTTCTTT	CASSYSEGNTEAFF
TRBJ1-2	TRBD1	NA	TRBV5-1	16	TGCGCCAGCAGTCCCGGGACAGGGGGCCCGAACTATGGCTACACCTTC	CASSPGTGGPNYGYTF
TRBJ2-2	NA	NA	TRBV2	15	TGTGCCAGCAGTAGAAGGGCCGGGGAGGCCGGGGAGCTGTTTTTT	CASSRRAGEAGELFF
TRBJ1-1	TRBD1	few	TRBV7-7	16	TGTGCCAGCAGCAAAGACAGGGATCGGGTGAACACTGAAGCTTTCTTT	CASSKDRDRVNTEAFF
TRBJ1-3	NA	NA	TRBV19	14	TGTGCCAGTAGTATTAGAGGATCTGGAAACACCATATATTTT	CASSIRGSGNTIYF
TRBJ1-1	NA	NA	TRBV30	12	TGTGCCTGGACAGACATGAACACTGAAGCTTTCTTT	CAWTDMNTEAFF
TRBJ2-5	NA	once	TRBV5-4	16	TGTGCCAGCAGCTTGGGATACGGGGTGAGCCAAGAGACCCAGTACTTC	CASSLGYGVSQETQYF
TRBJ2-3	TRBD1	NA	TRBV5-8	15	TGTGCCAGCAGCTTGGGGGACAGGGGCACAGATACGCAGTATTTT	CASSLGDRGTDTQYF
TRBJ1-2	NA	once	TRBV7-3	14	TGTGCCAGCAGCTTAACGGCGGGTCTTGATGGCTACACCTTC	CASSLTAGLDGYTF
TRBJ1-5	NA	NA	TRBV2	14	TGTGCCAGCGCGACAGCATATAGCAATCAGCCCCAGCATTTT	CASATAYSNQPQHF
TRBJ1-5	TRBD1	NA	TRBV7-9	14	TGTGCCAGCAGCTTCAGGGGGTCAAATCAGCCCCAGCATTTT	CASSFRGSNQPQHF
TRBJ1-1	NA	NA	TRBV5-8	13	TGTGCCAGCAGCTTCGAGGGATCCTGGAGGGCTTTCTTT	CASSFEGSWRAFF
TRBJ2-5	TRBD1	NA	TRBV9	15	TGTGCCAGCAGCGTAGCAGGGGGCGCTTGGGAGACCCAGTACTTC	CASSVAGGAWETQYF
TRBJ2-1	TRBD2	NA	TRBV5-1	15	TGCGCCAGCAGCTTGGAACTAGCGGGAGCTAATGAGCAGTTCTTC	CASSLELAGANEQFF
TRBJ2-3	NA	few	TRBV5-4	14	TGTGCCAGCAGCTTCGGGGGAAGCACAGATACGCAGTATTTT	CASSFGGSTDTQYF
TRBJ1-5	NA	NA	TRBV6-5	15	TGTGCCAGCAGTTACTCGTCGGTTAGCAATCAGCCCCAGCATTTT	CASSYSSVSNQPQHF